This T cell receptor (beta chain) was obtained from a study of identical twins. Overall study results and limits: Abundant cord blood beta clonotypes carried fewer insertions; memory repertoires showed none. Rather than following the same donors, the conclusions depended on cross-sectional statistical analysis.

V dropped 0 bases and J dropped 4; count of bases not matched to a gene: 6. This CDR3 spans 16 amino acids. Germline CDR1 MGHRA, CDR2 YSYEKL. TCRdb fed the 5' RACE reads into MiXCR, producing one record per CDR3 protein. The table lists fewer than 550,000 distinct CDR3 sequences, 14% of them singletons. In this sample, this clonotype turned up a few times. Its antigen remains unidentified. These records were also assigned to another study, of yellow fever vaccine responses in identical twins.

The chain combines TRBV4-1 with TRBJ2-5; TRBD1 matches at 9 bases. Sequencing was performed on CD4+ T cells sorted from blood. The TCR sequence derives from a woman between 18 and 30 years old in good health. The CDR3 bases are TGCGCCAGCAGCCAAGACACCGGGACAGGGTTAGAGACCCAGTACTTC. Protein product: CASSQDTGTGLETQYF.